This T cell receptor (beta chain) derives from a study of radiotherapy plus CTLA-4 blockade in lung cancer. TCRdb's table, derived via immunoSEQ multiplex PCR, lists solely in-frame clones and lacks some. The sample holds about 40,000 clones, 86% seen once. Study-wide results and limits: With interferon-beta, early dynamics of blood T cell clones were reported to best predict response.

Germline lookup yields CDR1 LGHNA and CDR2 YNFKEQ. CDR3 length: 15 residues. V lost 3 bases and J lost 7; bases outside the gene matches: 5. Note on this clone: As yet, its antigen is unknown.

V is TRBV4-2 and J is TRBJ1-6; TRBD1 matches at 8 bases. This sequence was found in a human donor with non-small cell lung cancer whose response to radiotherapy plus ipilimumab could not be evaluated. The sample here was peripheral blood, taken from a patient treated with radiotherapy plus ipilimumab. CDR3 amino acids: CASSHYRGENSPLHF. The CDR3 DNA is TGTGCCAGCAGCCATTACAGGGGGGAAAATTCACCCCTCCACTTT.